One and the same sample provided the 28 T cell receptor beta chains below, sequenced in a study of T cell responses to AZD1222 COVID-19 vaccine. The data were produced by immunoSEQ multiplex PCR, yet TCRdb's version contains in-frame clones alone and is incomplete. This table holds approximately 300,000 clones, 90% to 95% found once. Sample: peripheral blood, taken 28 days after the second AZD1222 dose. These receptors were collected from an adult who received the AZD1222 COVID-19 vaccine.

J is TRBJ1-1 and V is TRBV5-1, with 7 bases fitting TRBD1. J lost 7 bases, V lost 1 base, and 10 bases had no gene match. This CDR3 is 15 amino acids long. The germline gives CDR1 SGHRS, CDR2 YFSETQ. In DNA, the CDR3 is TGCGCCAGCAGCTTGCGTCGAGGGGGCGCGGGTGAAGCTTTCTTT. The encoded protein is CASSLRRGGAGEAFF.

The chain carries TRBV6-5 and TRBJ2-3; D could derive from TRBD1 or TRBD2 (6 bases each). V was shortened by 2 bases and J by 2 bases, with 11 bases between the two germline ends. This CDR3 contains 15 residues. Looked up from germline, CDR1 is MNHEY and CDR2 is SVGAGI. The CDR3 reads CASSYKGGLTDTQYF. Here the CDR3 DNA reads TGTGCCAGCAGTTACAAGGGGGGCCTCACAGATACGCAGTATTTT.

The chain carries TRBV28 and TRBJ2-3, with a tentative D call TRBD1 (6 bases). This CDR3 region has 15 residues. Looked up from germline, CDR1 is MDHEN and CDR2 is SYDVKM. Trimming removed 5 bases at V and 3 bases at J, with 15 bases between. CDR3 bases: TGTGCCAGCAGTCCCCCGGACAGACCTACAGATACGCAGTATTTT. Translating it yields CASSPPDRPTDTQYF. Variable domain in full (rest from reference TRBV28 and TRBJ2-3): DVKVTQSSRYLVKRTGEKVFLECVQDMDHENMFWYRQDPGLGLRLIYFSYDVKMKEKGDIPEGYSVSREKKERFSLILESASTNQTSMYLCASSPPDRPTDTQYFGPGTRLTVL.

The chain carries TRBV7-9 and TRBJ2-7, with TRBD1 matching 11 bases. From germline, CDR1 is SEHNR and CDR2 FQNEAQ (reference sequence). V lost 9 bases and J lost 3; bases outside the gene matches: 4. This CDR3 contains 13 residues. The CDR3 DNA is TGTGCCAGTAGGACAGGGGGCGGCTACGAGCAGTACTTC. Protein product: CASRTGGGYEQYF.

The rearrangement uses TRBV30 and TRBJ1-6; perhaps TRBD1 as D (5 bases). The V gene's germline CDR1 is GTSNPN and CDR2 SVGIG (reference sequence). The CDR3 extends over 16 amino acids. V gave up 8 bases and J gave up 6 bases, with 23 bases separating them. Here the CDR3 DNA reads TGTGCCGGGCCGGGGCAGGGCTGCCACTTTAATTCACCCCTCCACTTT. This sequence encodes CAGPGQGCHFNSPLHF.

This chain uses TRBV6-1 with TRBJ1-5; tentative D call: TRBD1 (5 bases). CDR3 length: 16 amino acids. The germline V gene encodes CDR1 MNHNS and CDR2 SASEGT. The V end lost 4 bases, the J end lost 4 bases, and 17 bases lay between the germline ends. In DNA form, the CDR3 reads TGTGCCAGCAGTGGAGACCGGGACTTTTGGAATCAGCCCCAGCATTTT. Translating gives CASSGDRDFWNQPQHF.

This chain uses TRBV5-1 with TRBJ2-7; D not certain. This CDR3 has 14 residues. CDR1 is SGHRS, CDR2 YFSETQ, per germline. Trimming took 4 bases from V and 2 from J, leaving 13 bases between them. CDR3 nucleotide sequence: TGCGCCAGCAGCCCCAATGGTGTTACCTACGAGCAGTACTTC. This encodes CASSPNGVTYEQYF.

The chain links TRBV2 to TRBJ2-7, with 7 bases identical to TRBD2. V lost 7 bases and J lost 3; bases outside the gene matches: 9. The length of the CDR3 is 14 residues. In germline, CDR1 is SNHLY, CDR2 FYNNEI. The CDR3 bases are TGTGCCAGCAAAGGAAGCGGGGTGTACTACGAGCAGTACTTC. Translating it yields CASKGSGVYYEQYF.

This chain links TRBV5-6 with TRBJ2-3; TRBD2 might be the D (6 bases). The germline CDR1 and CDR2 sequences are SGHDT and YYEEEE. The CDR3 spans 17 residues. V lost 3 bases and J lost 2, with 19 bases in between. The CDR3 coding sequence is TGTGCCAGCAGCTCCCCCCGGGAGCGGATTTACACAGATACGCAGTATTTT. Translating gives CASSSPRERIYTDTQYF. The variable domain in full, completed from reference TRBV5-6 and TRBJ2-3, reads DAGVTQSPTHLIKTRGQQVTLRCSPKSGHDTVSWYQQALGQGPQFIFQYYEEEERQRGNFPDRFSGHQFPNYSSELNVNALLLGDSALYLCASSSPRERIYTDTQYFGPGTRLTVL.

The rearrangement joins TRBV7-8 to TRBJ2-7; TRBD1 might be the D (5 bases). CDR3 length: 14 amino acids. In germline, CDR1 is SGHVS, CDR2 FQNEAQ. V lost 5 bases to trimming and J lost 4 bases, with 15 bases between them. CDR3 coding DNA: TGTGCCAGCAGCCCTACCGTGGGGCCTTACGAGCAGTACTTC. It codes for CASSPTVGPYEQYF.

The chain combines TRBV19 with TRBJ1-5, with TRBD1 as a possible D gene (6 bases). The CDR3 runs 16 residues. V dropped 3 bases and J dropped 5 bases, with 17 bases sitting between them. Germline-derived CDR1 and CDR2 are LNHDA and SQIVND (reference sequence). Here the CDR3 DNA reads TGTGCCAGTAGTATCCTTCGACAGGCCCCTTATCAGCCCCAGCATTTT. As protein: CASSILRQAPYQPQHF.

This clone was seen just once. V is TRBV5-1 and J is TRBJ2-4; D is undetermined. V was shortened by 2 bases and J by 1 base, with 7 bases between the two germline ends. Germline CDR1 SGHRS, CDR2 YFSETQ. This CDR3 is built from 14 residues. CDR3 in amino acids: CASSLGEAKNIQYF. The DNA for the CDR3 is TGCGCCAGCAGCTTAGGTGAGGCCAAAAACATTCAGTACTTC. Looking up the rest from reference TRBV5-1 and TRBJ2-4 gives the full variable domain: KAGVTQTPRYLIKTRGQQVTLSCSPISGHRSVSWYQQTPGQGLQFLFEYFSETQRNKGNFPGRFSGRQFSNSRSEMNVSTLELGDSALYLCASSLGEAKNIQYFGAGTRLSVL.

The chain joins TRBV27 to TRBJ1-2; TRBD1 matches 9 bases. The CDR3 sequence is 14 residues long. In germline, CDR1 is MNHEY, CDR2 SMNVEV (reference sequence). Trimming removed 6 bases from V and 4 bases from J; junction bases left unmatched: 6. CDR3 nucleotide sequence: TGTGCCAGCAGCCGCGGGGACAGGGCCTATGGCTACACCTTC. It specifies CASSRGDRAYGYTF.

The chain combines TRBV2 with TRBJ2-2; TRBD1 or TRBD2 may be the D gene (5 bases each). Trimming left V 5 bases short and J 1 base short, with 11 bases between. Germline-derived CDR1 and CDR2 are SNHLY and FYNNEI. The CDR3 is 15 amino acids. As DNA, the CDR3 is TGTGCCAGCAGTCCGGGGCCAAAGAACACCGGGGAGCTGTTTTTT. Translated, it gives CASSPGPKNTGELFF.

Details on this clone: The same CDR3 is also encoded by other DNA sequences in this sample. This rearrangement joins TRBV28 to TRBJ1-2, with D unresolved. The CDR3 has 11 amino acids. Germline loops: CDR1 MDHEN, CDR2 SYDVKM. V shed 2 bases and J shed 8 bases, with 6 bases lying between them. The CDR3 spells CASSLGRGYTF. In nucleotides, the CDR3 is TGTGCCAGCAGTTTAGGGCGGGGCTACACCTTC.

The rearrangement links TRBV3-1 (or the pseudogene TRBV3-2) to TRBJ1-3, with D unresolved. The CDR3 has 12 amino acids. V dropped 2 bases and J dropped 1 base, with 0 bases sitting between them. The germline V gene encodes CDR1 LGHDT and CDR2 YNNKEL (reference sequence). DNA of the CDR3: TGTGCCAGCAGCCAATCTGGAAACACCATATATTTT. It translates to CASSQSGNTIYF.

The rearrangement links TRBV10-3 to TRBJ1-1, with 7 bases matching TRBD1. Trimming at V came to 3 bases and at J to 4 bases, leaving 11 bases not matched to a gene. This CDR3 is 16 amino acids long. CDR1 is ENHRY and CDR2 is SYGVKD in the germline V gene. Here the CDR3 DNA reads TGTGCCATCAGTGATCGACAGGGTCGTCCTGGCACTGAAGCTTTCTTT. As protein: CAISDRQGRPGTEAFF.

This clone appeared once. This chain connects TRBV19 to TRBJ2-2; D is perhaps TRBD2 (7 bases). The CDR3 extends over 15 amino acids. Germline CDR1 is LNHDA and CDR2 is SQIVND (reference sequence). V was shortened by 6 bases and J by 2 bases, with 13 bases between the two germline ends. Here the CDR3 reads CASRWGGQNTGELFF. The CDR3 bases are TGTGCCAGTAGATGGGGGGGACAAAACACCGGGGAGCTGTTTTTT.

The chain employs TRBV2 and TRBJ2-2, with D perhaps TRBD1 (5 bases). Trimming shortened V by 6 bases and J by 5 bases, and 7 bases separated the two germline ends. The CDR3 spans 12 residues. Germline CDR1 is SNHLY and CDR2 is FYNNEI. In DNA form, the CDR3 reads TGTGCCAGCAGAGGGGTGACCGGGGAGCTGTTTTTT. Its protein product is CASRGVTGELFF.

This rearrangement joins TRBV6-5 to TRBJ2-1; perhaps TRBD2 as D (6 bases). V was pared by 6 bases and J by 2 bases, with 11 bases between. Germline loops: CDR1 MNHEY, CDR2 SVGAGI. This CDR3 spans 14 amino acids. The CDR3 is CASRPSSAYNEQFF. The DNA for the CDR3 is TGTGCCAGCAGACCTTCTAGCGCCTACAATGAGCAGTTCTTC.

This rearrangement joins TRBV6-4 to TRBJ2-3, with D perhaps TRBD2 (6 bases). Germline assignment: CDR1 MRHNA and CDR2 SNTAGT. This CDR3 is 14 amino acids long. The V gene lost 2 bases and the J gene lost 3 bases, with 9 bases spanning the gap. In DNA form, the CDR3 reads TGTGCCAGCAGTGACGAGGAGGGGACAGATACGCAGTATTTT. Translated, it gives CASSDEEGTDTQYF.

The chain joins TRBV6-1 to TRBJ1-1; TRBD1 might be the D (5 bases). This CDR3 contains 15 residues. The V end lost 2 bases, the J end lost 5 bases, and 15 bases lay between the germline ends. CDR1 MNHNS and CDR2 SASEGT come from the germline V gene. CDR3 protein: CASSEQGLLGTEAFF. The CDR3 DNA follows: TGTGCCAGCAGTGAACAGGGACTCCTCGGTACTGAAGCTTTCTTT.

The chain links TRBV28 to TRBJ2-3; 11 nucleotides line up with TRBD2. Germline CDR1 MDHEN, CDR2 SYDVKM. V gave up 3 bases and J gave up 3 bases; unmatched junction bases: 2. The CDR3 runs 15 residues. CDR3 in DNA: TGTGCCAGCAGTTTGACTAGCGGGAATACAGATACGCAGTATTTT. It yields the protein CASSLTSGNTDTQYF.

The rearrangement joins TRBV6-1 to TRBJ2-1; TRBD2 aligns across 8 bases. Trimming at V came to 8 bases and at J to 5 bases, leaving 11 bases not matched to a gene. The CDR3 consists of 15 residues. CDR1 is MNHNS, CDR2 SASEGT, per germline. The CDR3 DNA reads TGTGCCAGCGCCCACCGGGGGGGCGAAAACAATGAGCAGTTCTTC. Translating it yields CASAHRGGENNEQFF.

The chain employs TRBV4-2 and TRBJ2-7; D might be TRBD1 or TRBD2, each matching 5 bases. Germline lookup yields CDR1 LGHNA and CDR2 YNFKEQ. Deletions cut 3 bases from V and 5 bases from J, with 20 bases between. The CDR3 extends over 16 amino acids. CDR3 protein: CASSQSGPPFGDEQYF. CDR3 nucleotide sequence: TGTGCCAGCAGCCAGTCGGGACCACCGTTTGGGGACGAGCAGTACTTC.

The rearrangement links TRBV6-5 to TRBJ2-7; TRBD1 is a possible D gene (5 bases). The length of the CDR3 is 13 residues. V was cut by 6 bases and J by 3 bases, with 12 bases left in between. Germline CDR1 MNHEY, CDR2 SVGAGI. The CDR3 loop is CASSQDMFYEQYF. The CDR3 DNA reads as TGTGCCAGCAGCCAGGACATGTTCTACGAGCAGTACTTC.

With regard to this clone: Other DNA sequences in this sample translate to the same CDR3. The chain couples TRBV3-1 (or the pseudogene TRBV3-2) to TRBJ1-1; the D gene is possibly TRBD1 (6 bases). CDR3 length: 14 amino acids. Trimming left V 1 base short and J 2 bases short, with 8 bases between. Germline values: CDR1 LGHDT, CDR2 YNNKEL (reference sequence). The CDR3 DNA sequence: TGTGCCAGCAGCCAAGGGACAGTTAACACTGAAGCTTTCTTT. Translating gives CASSQGTVNTEAFF.

J is TRBJ1-5 and V is TRBV2, with D unresolved. Per the germline V gene, CDR1 is SNHLY and CDR2 is FYNNEI. The CDR3 loop spans 13 amino acids. V was shortened by 7 bases and J by 11 bases, with 18 bases between the two germline ends. This CDR3 reads CASTPGREAAQHF. The DNA for the CDR3 is TGTGCCAGCACCCCGGGCCGAGAAGCGGCCCAGCATTTT. The entire variable domain, with the rest obtained from reference TRBV2 and TRBJ1-5, is as follows: EPEVTQTPSHQVTQMGQEVILRCVPISNHLYFYWYRQILGQKVEFLVSFYNNEISEKSEIFDDQFSVERPDGSNFTLKIRSTKLEDSAMYFCASTPGREAAQHFGDGTRLSIL.